This TCR beta chain was sequenced in a study of breast tumors, draining lymph nodes, adjacent tissues. Notes on the study in general: Data only fit, rather than demonstrated, lymph node origin of most tumor T cells. Tumor and nontumor repertoires were significantly more similar in luminal-like than in basal-like breast cancer. Tumor TCR diversity was below lymph nodes but above nontumor tissue. Findings are consistent with lymph node origin and intratumoral expansion of most tumor T cells.

Samples came from axillary lymph nodes draining the breast cancer. Many counts were recorded for this clonotype. The antigen remains unidentified. One entry per CDR3 protein, called by TCRdb with MiXCR from the multiplex PCR reads. The table has approximately 180,000 distinct CDR3 sequences, around 33% seen once; the top ten hold roughly 3.8%. This CDR3 comprises 12 residues. The germline V gene has CDR1 DFQATT and CDR2 SNEGSKA (reference sequence). The V and J ends lost 1 base and 4 bases respectively, with 4 bases between them. The receptor was isolated from a female donor with breast cancer. Some clones in this sample may be carry-over from other donors' samples. This sequence joins TRBV20-1 and TRBJ1-4; D unclear. What was sequenced was axillary lymph node tissue. CDR3: CSARARNEKLFF. CDR3 coding DNA: TGCAGTGCTAGAGCGCGTAATGAAAAACTGTTTTTT.